This T cell receptor beta chain was captured in a study of EBV T-cell therapy then PD-1 blockade in nasopharyngeal carcinoma (TCRdb year 2021). In its sample, this clone comes out as medium-sized (0.01 to 0.1%). It lacks a known antigen. No much larger clone is present one base from it, and per-base qualities are unavailable. In light of the paper, this sample's treatment or condition label describes: AdE1-LMPpoly-expanded autologous EBV-specific T-cell therapy followed by anti-PD-1 nivolumab. Genomic DNA was extracted from sorted cells using the Qiagen DNeasy Kit. Deep sequencing of the TCR beta chain was done on the immunoSEQ platform. Processing in the source paper ran as follows. The immunoSEQ Analyzer software was used to analyze the repertoire data. Drawn from immuneACCESS, this table holds only the in-frame rearrangements with V and J called that TCRdb kept. Clones are partly lost; checked studies trace under half to an unresolved V gene and leave the rest unexplained. The V and J calls and the clone size are those of that table, but D and trimming were determined from the DNA. The sample includes 15,000 or so clones, with roughly 84% observed a single time. Clones ranked in the top ten supply less than 30% of the sample.

The sequenced sample was CD8+ T cells from blood, obtained at day 0 from a patient whose treatment included autologous EBV-specific T cells and nivolumab. This clonotype was sampled from a man in his forties with nasopharyngeal carcinoma.

The nucleotides read TGCGCCAGCAGCCAAGACCCGGGAACCACCTACGAGCAGTACTTC. Its translation is CASSQDPGTTYEQYF. The V gene is TRBV4-3 and the J gene is TRBJ2-7, with TRBD2 perhaps the D gene, on 5 matching bases. CDR1 and CDR2 are read off the germline V gene as LGHNA and YSLEER. V gives up 0 bases and J gives up 2 bases, and the segment between their germline ends measures 11 bases. The cysteine opens and the phenylalanine closes a CDR3 of 15 amino acids. The DNA shown is the 45-base CDR3, in frame from base 1.